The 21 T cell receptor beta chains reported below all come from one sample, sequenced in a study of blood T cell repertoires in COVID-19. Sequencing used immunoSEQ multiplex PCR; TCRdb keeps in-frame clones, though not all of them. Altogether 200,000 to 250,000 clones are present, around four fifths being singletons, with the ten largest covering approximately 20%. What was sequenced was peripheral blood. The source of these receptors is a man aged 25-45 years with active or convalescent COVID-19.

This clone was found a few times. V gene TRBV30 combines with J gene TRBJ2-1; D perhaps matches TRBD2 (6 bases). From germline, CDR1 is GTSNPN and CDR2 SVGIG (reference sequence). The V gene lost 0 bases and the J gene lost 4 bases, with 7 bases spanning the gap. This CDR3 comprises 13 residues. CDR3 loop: CAWSVGTYNEQFF. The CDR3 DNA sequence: TGTGCCTGGAGTGTAGGGACTTACAATGAGCAGTTCTTC.

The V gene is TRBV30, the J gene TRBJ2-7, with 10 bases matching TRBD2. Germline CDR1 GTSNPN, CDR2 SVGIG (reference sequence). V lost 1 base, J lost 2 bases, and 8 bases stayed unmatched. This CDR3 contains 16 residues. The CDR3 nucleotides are TGTGCCTGGAGTGGCTTTAGCGGGAGGTTACCCTACGAGCAGTACTTC. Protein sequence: CAWSGFSGRLPYEQYF.

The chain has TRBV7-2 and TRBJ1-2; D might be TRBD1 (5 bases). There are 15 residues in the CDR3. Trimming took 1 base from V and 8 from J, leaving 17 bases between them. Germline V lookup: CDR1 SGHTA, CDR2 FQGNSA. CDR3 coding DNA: TGTGCCAGCAGCTTAGGCACGGGGGTTACGGGAGGCTACACCTTC. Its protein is CASSLGTGVTGGYTF.

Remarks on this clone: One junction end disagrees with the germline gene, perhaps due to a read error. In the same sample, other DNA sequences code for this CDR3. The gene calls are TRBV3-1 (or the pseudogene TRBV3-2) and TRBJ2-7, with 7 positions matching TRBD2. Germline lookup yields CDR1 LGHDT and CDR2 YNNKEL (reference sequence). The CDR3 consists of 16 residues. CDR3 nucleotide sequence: TGTGCCAGCAGCCTTCTCCTAGCGGCTTCCTTGGCCGAGCAGTATTTC. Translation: CASSLLLAASLAEQYF.

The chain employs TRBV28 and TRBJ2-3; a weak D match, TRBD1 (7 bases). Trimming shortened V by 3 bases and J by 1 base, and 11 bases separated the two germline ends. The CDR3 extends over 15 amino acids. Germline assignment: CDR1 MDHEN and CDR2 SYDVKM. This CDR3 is CASSLEGAGTDTQYF. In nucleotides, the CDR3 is TGTGCCAGCAGTTTGGAGGGGGCAGGCACAGATACGCAGTATTTT.

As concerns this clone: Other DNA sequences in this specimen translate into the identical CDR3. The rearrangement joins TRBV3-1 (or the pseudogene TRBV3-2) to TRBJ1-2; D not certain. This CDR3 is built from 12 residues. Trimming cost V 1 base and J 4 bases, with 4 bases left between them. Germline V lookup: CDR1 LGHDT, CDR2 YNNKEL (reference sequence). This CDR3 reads CASSQAGYGYTF. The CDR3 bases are TGTGCCAGCAGCCAAGCAGGCTATGGCTACACCTTC.

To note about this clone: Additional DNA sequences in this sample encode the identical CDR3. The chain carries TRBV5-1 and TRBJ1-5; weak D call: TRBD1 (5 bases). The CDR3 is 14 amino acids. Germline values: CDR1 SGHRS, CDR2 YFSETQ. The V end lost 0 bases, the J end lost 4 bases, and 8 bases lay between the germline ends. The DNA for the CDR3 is TGCGCCAGCAGCTTGGGGGGCTCGAATCAGCCCCAGCATTTT. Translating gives CASSLGGSNQPQHF.

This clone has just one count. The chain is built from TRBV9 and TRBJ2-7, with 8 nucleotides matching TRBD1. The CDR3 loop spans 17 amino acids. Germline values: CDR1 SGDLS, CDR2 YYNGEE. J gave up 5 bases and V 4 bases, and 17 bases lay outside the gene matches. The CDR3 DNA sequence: TGTGCCAGCAGCCCTAGAGGGGTCGACAGGGGCATCCACGAGCAGTACTTC. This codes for CASSPRGVDRGIHEQYF.

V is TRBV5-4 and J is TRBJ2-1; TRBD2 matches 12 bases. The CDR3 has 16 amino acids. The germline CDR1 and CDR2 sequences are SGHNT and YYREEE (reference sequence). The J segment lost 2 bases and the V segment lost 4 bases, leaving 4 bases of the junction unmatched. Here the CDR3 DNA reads TGTGCCAGCAGCGTGGGACTAGCGGGTCCCTACAATGAGCAGTTCTTC. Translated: CASSVGLAGPYNEQFF.

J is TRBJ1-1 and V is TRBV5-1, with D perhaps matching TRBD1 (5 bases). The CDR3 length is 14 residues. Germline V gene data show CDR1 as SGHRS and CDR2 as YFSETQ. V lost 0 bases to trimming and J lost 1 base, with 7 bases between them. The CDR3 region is CASSLGQQNTEAFF. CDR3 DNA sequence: TGCGCCAGCAGCTTGGGACAGCAGAACACTGAAGCTTTCTTT.

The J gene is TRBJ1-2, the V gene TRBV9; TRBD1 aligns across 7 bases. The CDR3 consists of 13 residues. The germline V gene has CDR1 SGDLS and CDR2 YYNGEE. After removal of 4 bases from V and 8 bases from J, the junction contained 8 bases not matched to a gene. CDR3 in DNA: TGTGCCAGCAGCCTAACCGGGACAGCAGGCTACACCTTC. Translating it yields CASSLTGTAGYTF. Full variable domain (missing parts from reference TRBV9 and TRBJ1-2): DSGVTQTPKHLITATGQRVTLRCSPRSGDLSVYWYQQSLDQGLQFLIQYYNGEERAKGNILERFSAQQFPDLHSELNLSSLELGDSALYFCASSLTGTAGYTFGSGTRLTVV.

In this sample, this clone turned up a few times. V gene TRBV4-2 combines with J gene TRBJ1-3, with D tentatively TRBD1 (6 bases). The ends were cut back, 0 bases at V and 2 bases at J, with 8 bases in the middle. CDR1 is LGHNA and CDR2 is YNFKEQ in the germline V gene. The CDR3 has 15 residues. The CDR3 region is CASSQDQGTGNTIYF. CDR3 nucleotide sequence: TGTGCCAGCAGCCAAGACCAGGGGACTGGAAACACCATATATTTT.

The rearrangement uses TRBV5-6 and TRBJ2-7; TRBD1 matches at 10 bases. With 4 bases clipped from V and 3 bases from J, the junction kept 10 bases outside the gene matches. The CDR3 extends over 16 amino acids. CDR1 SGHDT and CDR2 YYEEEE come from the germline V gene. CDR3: CASSITLRDRGYEQYF. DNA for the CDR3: TGTGCCAGCAGCATAACGCTCCGGGACAGGGGCTACGAGCAGTACTTC. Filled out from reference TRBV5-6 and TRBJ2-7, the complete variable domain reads DAGVTQSPTHLIKTRGQQVTLRCSPKSGHDTVSWYQQALGQGPQFIFQYYEEEERQRGNFPDRFSGHQFPNYSSELNVNALLLGDSALYLCASSITLRDRGYEQYFGPGTRLTVT.

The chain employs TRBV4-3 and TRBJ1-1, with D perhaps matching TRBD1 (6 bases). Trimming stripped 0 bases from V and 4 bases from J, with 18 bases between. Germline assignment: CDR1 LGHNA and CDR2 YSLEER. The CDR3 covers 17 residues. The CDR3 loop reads CASSQDRGGARGTEAFF. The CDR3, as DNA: TGCGCCAGCAGCCAAGATCGCGGGGGCGCCCGGGGCACTGAAGCTTTCTTT.

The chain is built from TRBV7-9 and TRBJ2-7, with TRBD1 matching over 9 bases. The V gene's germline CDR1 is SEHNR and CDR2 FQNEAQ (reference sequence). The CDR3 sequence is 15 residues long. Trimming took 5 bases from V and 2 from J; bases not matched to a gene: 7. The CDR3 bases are TGTGCCAGCAGCGAACAGGGGGCTGCCGCCTACGAGCAGTACTTC. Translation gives CASSEQGAAAYEQYF. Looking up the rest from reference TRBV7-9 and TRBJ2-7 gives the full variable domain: DTGVSQNPRHKITKRGQNVTFRCDPISEHNRLYWYRQTLGQGPEFLTYFQNEAQLEKSRLLSDRFSAERPKGSFSTLEIQRTEQGDSAMYLCASSEQGAAAYEQYFGPGTRLTVT.

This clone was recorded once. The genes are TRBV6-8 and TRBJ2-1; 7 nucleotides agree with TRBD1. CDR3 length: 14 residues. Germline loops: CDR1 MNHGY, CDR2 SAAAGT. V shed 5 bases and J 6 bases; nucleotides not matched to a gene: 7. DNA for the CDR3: TGTGCCAGCAGTATCCGAAGGGGGCGCAATGAGCAGTTCTTC. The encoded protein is CASSIRRGRNEQFF.

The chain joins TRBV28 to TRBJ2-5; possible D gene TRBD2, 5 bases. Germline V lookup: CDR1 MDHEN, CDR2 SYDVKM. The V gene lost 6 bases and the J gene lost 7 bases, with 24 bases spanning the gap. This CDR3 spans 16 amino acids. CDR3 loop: CASRRQWAPRRVTQYF. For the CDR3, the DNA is TGTGCCAGCAGACGACAATGGGCCCCCCGGCGGGTGACCCAGTACTTC.

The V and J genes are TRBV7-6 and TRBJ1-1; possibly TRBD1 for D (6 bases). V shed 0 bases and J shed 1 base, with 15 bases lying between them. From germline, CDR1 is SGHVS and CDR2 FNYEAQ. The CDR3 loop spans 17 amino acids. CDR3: CASSLAGWTVRNTEAFF. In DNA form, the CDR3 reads TGTGCCAGCAGCTTAGCGGGATGGACAGTTAGGAACACTGAAGCTTTCTTT. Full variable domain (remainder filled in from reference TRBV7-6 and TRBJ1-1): GAGVSQSPRYKVTKRGQDVALRCDPISGHVSLYWYRQALGQGPEFLTYFNYEAQQDKSGLPNDRFSAERPEGSISTLTIQRTEQRDSAMYRCASSLAGWTVRNTEAFFGQGTRLTVV.

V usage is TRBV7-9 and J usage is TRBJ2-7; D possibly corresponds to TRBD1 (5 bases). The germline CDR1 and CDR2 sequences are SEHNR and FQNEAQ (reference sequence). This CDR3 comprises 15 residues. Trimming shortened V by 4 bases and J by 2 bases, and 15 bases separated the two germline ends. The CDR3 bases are TGTGCCAGCAGCTCCTCCAGGGAAAAACCCTACGAGCAGTACTTC. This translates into CASSSSREKPYEQYF.

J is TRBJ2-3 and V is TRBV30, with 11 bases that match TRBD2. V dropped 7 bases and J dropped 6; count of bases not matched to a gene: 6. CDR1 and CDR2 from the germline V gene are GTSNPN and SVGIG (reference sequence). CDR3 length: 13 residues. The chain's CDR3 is CAFSSGGWDTQYF. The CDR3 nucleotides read TGTGCCTTCTCTAGCGGGGGGTGGGATACGCAGTATTTT.

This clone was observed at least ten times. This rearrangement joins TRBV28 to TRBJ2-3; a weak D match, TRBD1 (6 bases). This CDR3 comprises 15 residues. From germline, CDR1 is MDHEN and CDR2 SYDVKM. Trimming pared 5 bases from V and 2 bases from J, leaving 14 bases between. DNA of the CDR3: TGTGCCAGCAGTCGGACAGCTTATTCCACAGATACGCAGTATTTT. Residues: CASSRTAYSTDTQYF.